This TCR beta chain was profiled in a study of CD8 T cells in Susac syndrome. RNA was extracted with the RNeasy kit, and a quantity of roughly 0.5 to 1 ug was reverse transcribed using random hexamers. One entry per CDR3 protein results from TCRdb running MiXCR on the immunoSEQ multiplex PCR reads. The sample shows around 300,000 distinct CDR3 sequences, about 91% of them seen only once. The TCR was taken from a human donor with multiple sclerosis. Sequences were obtained from CD4+ T cells from PBMCs.

In nucleotides, the CDR3 is TGTGCCAGCAGCCCAGGGGACTCTTCGGCCTACTATGGCTACACCTTC. Translating it yields CASSPGDSSAYYGYTF. The chain carries TRBV7-9 and TRBJ1-2, with a weak D call TRBD1 (6 bases). CDR1 SEHNR and CDR2 FQNEAQ come from the germline V gene (reference sequence). The CDR3 sequence is 16 residues long. V was shortened by 5 bases and J by 3 bases, with 19 bases between the two germline ends.